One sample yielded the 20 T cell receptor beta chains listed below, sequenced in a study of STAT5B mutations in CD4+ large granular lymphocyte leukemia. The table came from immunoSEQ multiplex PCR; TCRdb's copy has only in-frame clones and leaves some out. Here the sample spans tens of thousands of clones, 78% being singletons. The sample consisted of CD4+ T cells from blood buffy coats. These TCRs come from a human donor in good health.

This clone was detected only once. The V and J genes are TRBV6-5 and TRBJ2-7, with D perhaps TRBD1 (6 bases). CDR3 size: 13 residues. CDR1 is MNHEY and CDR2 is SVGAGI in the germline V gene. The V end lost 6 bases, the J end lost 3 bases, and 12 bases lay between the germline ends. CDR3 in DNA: TGTGCCAGCAGGACCCCAGGGGACTACGAGCAGTACTTC. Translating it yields CASRTPGDYEQYF.

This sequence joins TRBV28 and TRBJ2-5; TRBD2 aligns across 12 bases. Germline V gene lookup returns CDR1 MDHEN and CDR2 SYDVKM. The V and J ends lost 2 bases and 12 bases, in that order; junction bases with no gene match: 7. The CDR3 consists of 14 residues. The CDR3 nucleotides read TGTGCCAGCAGTTTAACCGGGACTAGCGGGCTAGAGTACTTC. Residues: CASSLTGTSGLEYF.

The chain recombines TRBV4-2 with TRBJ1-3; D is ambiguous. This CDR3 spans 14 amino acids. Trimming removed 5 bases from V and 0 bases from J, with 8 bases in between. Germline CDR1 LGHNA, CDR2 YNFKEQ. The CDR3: CASSGVVSGNTIYF. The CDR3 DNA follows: TGTGCCAGCAGCGGGGTAGTCTCTGGAAACACCATATATTTT.

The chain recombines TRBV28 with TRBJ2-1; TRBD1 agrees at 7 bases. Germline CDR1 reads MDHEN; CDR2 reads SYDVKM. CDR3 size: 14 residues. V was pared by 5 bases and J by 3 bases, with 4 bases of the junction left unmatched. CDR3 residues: CASSPDRVYNEQFF. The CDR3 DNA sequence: TGTGCCAGCAGTCCTGACAGGGTCTACAATGAGCAGTTCTTC. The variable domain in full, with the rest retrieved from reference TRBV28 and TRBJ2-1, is DVKVTQSSRYLVKRTGEKVFLECVQDMDHENMFWYRQDPGLGLRLIYFSYDVKMKEKGDIPEGYSVSREKKERFSLILESASTNQTSMYLCASSPDRVYNEQFFGPGTRLTVL.

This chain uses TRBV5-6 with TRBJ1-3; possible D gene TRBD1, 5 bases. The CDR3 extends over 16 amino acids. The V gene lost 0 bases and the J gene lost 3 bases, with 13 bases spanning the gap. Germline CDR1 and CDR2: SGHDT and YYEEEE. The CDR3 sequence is CASSLAGGVVGNTIYF. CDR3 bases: TGTGCCAGCAGCTTGGCCGGGGGTGTCGTTGGAAACACCATATATTTT.

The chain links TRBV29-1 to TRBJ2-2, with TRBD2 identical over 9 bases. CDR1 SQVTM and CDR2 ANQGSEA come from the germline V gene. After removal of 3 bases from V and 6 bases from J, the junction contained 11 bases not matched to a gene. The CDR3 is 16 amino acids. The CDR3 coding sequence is TGCAGCGTTGATAGTTTGGGCGGGAGGGCCTCCGGGGAGCTGTTTTTT. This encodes CSVDSLGGRASGELFF.

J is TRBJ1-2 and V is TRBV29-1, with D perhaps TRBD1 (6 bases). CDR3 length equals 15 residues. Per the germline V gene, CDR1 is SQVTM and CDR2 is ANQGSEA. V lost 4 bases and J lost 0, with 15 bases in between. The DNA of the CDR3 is TGCAGCGTTGCCCCCGGACAGTACGCTAACTATGGCTACACCTTC. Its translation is CSVAPGQYANYGYTF.

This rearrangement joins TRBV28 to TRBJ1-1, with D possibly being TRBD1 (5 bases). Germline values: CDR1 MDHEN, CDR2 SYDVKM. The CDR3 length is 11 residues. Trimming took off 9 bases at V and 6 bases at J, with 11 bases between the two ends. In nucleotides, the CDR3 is TGTGCCAGTAGGGGCAGGCCTGAAGCTTTCTTT. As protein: CASRGRPEAFF. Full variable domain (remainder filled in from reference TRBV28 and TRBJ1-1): DVKVTQSSRYLVKRTGEKVFLECVQDMDHENMFWYRQDPGLGLRLIYFSYDVKMKEKGDIPEGYSVSREKKERFSLILESASTNQTSMYLCASRGRPEAFFGQGTRLTVV.

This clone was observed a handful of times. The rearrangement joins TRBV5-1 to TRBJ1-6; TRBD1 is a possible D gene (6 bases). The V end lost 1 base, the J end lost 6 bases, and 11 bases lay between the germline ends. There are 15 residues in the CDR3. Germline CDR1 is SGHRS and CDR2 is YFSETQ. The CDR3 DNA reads TGCGCCAGCAGCTTGTACGGGGGCGGTAATTCACCCCTCCACTTT. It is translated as CASSLYGGGNSPLHF.

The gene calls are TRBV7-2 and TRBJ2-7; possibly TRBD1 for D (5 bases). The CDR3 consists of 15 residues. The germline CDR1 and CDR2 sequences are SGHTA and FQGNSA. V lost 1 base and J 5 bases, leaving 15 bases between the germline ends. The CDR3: CASSLGSQGNDEQYF. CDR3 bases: TGTGCCAGCAGCTTAGGTAGTCAGGGTAACGACGAGCAGTACTTC.

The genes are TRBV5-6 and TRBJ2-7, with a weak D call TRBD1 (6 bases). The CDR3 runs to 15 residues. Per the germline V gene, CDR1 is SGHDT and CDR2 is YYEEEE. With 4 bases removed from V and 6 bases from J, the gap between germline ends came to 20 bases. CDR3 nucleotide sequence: TGTGCCAGCAGCCAGTGGGGGACATACAATTTCGAGCAGTACTTC. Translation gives CASSQWGTYNFEQYF.

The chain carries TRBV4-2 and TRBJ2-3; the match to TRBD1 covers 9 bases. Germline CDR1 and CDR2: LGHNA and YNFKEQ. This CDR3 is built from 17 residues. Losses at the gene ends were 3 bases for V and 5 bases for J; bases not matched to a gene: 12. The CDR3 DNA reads TGTGCCAGCAGCCAGGAAAAGACAGGGGGGACGTTAGATACGCAGTATTTT. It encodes CASSQEKTGGTLDTQYF.

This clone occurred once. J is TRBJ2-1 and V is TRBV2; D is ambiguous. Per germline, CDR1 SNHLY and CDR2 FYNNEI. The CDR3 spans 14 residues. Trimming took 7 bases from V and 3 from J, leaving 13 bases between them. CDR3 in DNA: TGTGCCAGCAAGCGAGAGACCGACTACAATGAGCAGTTCTTC. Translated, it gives CASKRETDYNEQFF.

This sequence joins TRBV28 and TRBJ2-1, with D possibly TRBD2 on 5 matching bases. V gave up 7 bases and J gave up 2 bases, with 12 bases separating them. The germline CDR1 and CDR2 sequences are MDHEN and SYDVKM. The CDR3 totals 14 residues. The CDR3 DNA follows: TGTGCCAGCATTCAGCGGAGCCCCTACAATGAGCAGTTCTTC. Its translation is CASIQRSPYNEQFF.

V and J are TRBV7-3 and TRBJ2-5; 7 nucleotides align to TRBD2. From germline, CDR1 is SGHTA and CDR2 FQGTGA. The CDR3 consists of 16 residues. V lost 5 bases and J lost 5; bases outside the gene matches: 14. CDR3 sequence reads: CASSLEGSGAWETQYF. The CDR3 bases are TGTGCCAGCAGCCTAGAGGGGAGCGGGGCGTGGGAGACCCAGTACTTC. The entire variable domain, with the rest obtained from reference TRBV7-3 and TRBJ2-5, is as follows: GAGVSQTPSNKVTEKGKYVELRCDPISGHTALYWYRQSLGQGPEFLIYFQGTGAADDSGLPNDRFFAVRPEGSVSTLKIQRTERGDSAVYLCASSLEGSGAWETQYFGPGTRLLVL.

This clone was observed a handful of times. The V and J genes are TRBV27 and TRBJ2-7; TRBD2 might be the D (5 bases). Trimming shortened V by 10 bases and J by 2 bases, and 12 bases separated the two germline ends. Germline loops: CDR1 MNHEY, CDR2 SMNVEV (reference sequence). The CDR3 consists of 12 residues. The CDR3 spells CAIRGPTYEQYF. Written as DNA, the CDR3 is TGTGCCATAAGAGGGCCCACCTACGAGCAGTACTTC.

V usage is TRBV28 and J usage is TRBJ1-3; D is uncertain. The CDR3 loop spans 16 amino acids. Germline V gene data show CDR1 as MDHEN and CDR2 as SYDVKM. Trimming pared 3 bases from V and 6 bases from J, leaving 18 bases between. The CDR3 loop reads CASSLVGFKKENTIYF. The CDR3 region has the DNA TGTGCCAGCAGTTTGGTAGGGTTCAAAAAGGAAAACACCATATATTTT.

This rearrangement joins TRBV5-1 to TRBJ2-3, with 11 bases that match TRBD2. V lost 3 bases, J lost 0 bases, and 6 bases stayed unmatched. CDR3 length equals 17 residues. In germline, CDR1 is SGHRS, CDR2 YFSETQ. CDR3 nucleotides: TGCGCCAGCAGCTGGCCGCTAGCGGGAGGTAGCACAGATACGCAGTATTTT. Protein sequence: CASSWPLAGGSTDTQYF. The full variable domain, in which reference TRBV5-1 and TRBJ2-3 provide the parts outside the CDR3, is KAGVTQTPRYLIKTRGQQVTLSCSPISGHRSVSWYQQTPGQGLQFLFEYFSETQRNKGNFPGRFSGRQFSNSRSEMNVSTLELGDSALYLCASSWPLAGGSTDTQYFGPGTRLTVL.

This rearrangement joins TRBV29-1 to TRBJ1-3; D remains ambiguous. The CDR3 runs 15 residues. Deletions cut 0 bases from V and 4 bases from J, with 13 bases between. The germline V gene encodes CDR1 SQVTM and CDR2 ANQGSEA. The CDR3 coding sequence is TGCAGCGTTGAAGAAAGGGATGGTGTGGGAAACACCATATATTTT. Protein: CSVEERDGVGNTIYF. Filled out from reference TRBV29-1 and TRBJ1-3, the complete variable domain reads SAVISQKPSRDICQRGTSLTIQCQVDSQVTMMFWYRQQPGQSLTLIATANQGSEATYESGFVIDKFPISRPNLTFSTLTVSNMSPEDSSIYLCSVEERDGVGNTIYFGEGSWLTVV.

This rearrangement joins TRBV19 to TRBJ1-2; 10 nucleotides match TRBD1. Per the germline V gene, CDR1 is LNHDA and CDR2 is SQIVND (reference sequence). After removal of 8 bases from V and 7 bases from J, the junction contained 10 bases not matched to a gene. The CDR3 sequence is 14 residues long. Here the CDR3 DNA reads TGTGCCAGTTACACACCGGGACAGGGGACTGGCTACACCTTC. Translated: CASYTPGQGTGYTF.